The next 4 T cell receptor beta chains were all read from a single sample in a study of blood T cell repertoires in COVID-19. Clones were sequenced by immunoSEQ multiplex PCR, and TCRdb holds only the in-frame ones, with some missing. This table has hundreds of thousands of clones, 70% to 90% appearing once. The sequenced sample consisted of PBMCs or T cells enriched from blood (not recorded which). All receptors derive from a man aged 18 to 29 who had recovered from COVID-19.

The chain employs TRBV2 and TRBJ1-2; D call uncertain. V was clipped by 6 bases and J by 4 bases, with 18 bases between them. CDR1 SNHLY and CDR2 FYNNEI come from the germline V gene. CDR3 size: 15 residues. The CDR3 DNA reads TGTGCCAGCAGCGCTTTCGAGAGGGCGTCCTATGGCTACACCTTC. Its translation is CASSAFERASYGYTF.

J is TRBJ2-5 and V is TRBV12-5, with TRBD1 identical over 11 bases. Trimming at V came to 6 bases and at J to 1 base, leaving 4 bases not matched to a gene. Germline CDR1 LGHNT, CDR2 FRNRAP. This CDR3 region has 15 residues. The CDR3 sequence is CASGLGTGGQETQYF. The CDR3 nucleotides read TGTGCTAGTGGACTCGGGACAGGGGGCCAAGAGACCCAGTACTTC.

The J gene is TRBJ2-5, the V gene TRBV10-3; maybe TRBD1 (5 bases). V shed 3 bases and J shed 2 bases, with 10 bases lying between them. CDR3 length: 14 residues. Germline V gives CDR1 ENHRY, CDR2 SYGVKD. DNA for the CDR3: TGTGCCATCAGTGATGGGCAGGGTCAAGAGACCCAGTACTTC. Translation gives CAISDGQGQETQYF.

This sequence joins TRBV29-1 and TRBJ2-1, with a weak D call TRBD2 (5 bases). The CDR3 is 16 residues long. Between the trimmed V and J ends, which lost 3 bases and 0 bases, there was a span of 15 bases. Looked up from germline, CDR1 is SQVTM and CDR2 is ANQGSEA. This CDR3 is CSVEYVALSSYNEQFF. In DNA, the CDR3 is TGCAGCGTTGAGTACGTAGCGCTAAGCTCCTACAATGAGCAGTTCTTC.